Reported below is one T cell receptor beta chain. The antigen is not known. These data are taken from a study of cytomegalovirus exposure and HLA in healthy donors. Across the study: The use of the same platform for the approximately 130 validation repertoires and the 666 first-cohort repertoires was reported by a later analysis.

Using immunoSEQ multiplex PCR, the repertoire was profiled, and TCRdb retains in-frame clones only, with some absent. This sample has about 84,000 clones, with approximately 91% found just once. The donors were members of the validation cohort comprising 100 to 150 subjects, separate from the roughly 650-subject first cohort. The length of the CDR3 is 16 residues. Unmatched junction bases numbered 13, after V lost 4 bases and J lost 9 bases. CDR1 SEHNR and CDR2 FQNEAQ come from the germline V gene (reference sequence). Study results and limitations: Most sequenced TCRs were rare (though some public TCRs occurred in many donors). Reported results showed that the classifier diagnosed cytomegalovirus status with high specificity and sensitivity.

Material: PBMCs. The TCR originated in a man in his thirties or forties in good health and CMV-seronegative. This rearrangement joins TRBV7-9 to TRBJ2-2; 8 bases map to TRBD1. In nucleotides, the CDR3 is TGTGCCAGCAGCTCTACCGGGACAGGCTCCGGGAGGGAGCTGTTTTTT. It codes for CASSSTGTGSGRELFF.